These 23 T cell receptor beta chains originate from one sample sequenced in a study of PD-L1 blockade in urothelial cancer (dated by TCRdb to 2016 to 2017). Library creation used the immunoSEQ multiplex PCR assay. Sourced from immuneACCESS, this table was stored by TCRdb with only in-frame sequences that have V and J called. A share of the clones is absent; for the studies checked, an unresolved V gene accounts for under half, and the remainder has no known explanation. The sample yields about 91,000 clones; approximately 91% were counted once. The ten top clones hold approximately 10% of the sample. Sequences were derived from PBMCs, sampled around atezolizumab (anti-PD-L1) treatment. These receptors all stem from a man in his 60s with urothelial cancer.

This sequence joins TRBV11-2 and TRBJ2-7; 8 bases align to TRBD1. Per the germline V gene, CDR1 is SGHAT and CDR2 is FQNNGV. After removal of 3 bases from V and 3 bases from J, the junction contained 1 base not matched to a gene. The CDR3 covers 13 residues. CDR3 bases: TGTGCCAGCAGCTTTGGACAGGGCTACGAGCAGTACTTC. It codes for CASSFGQGYEQYF.

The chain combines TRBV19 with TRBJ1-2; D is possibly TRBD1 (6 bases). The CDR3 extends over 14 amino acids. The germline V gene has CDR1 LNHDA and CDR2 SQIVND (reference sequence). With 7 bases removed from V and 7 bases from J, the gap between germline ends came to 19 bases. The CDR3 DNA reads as TGTGCCAGTAACACCGGACAGTCCCTCTTTGGCTACACCTTC. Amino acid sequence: CASNTGQSLFGYTF.

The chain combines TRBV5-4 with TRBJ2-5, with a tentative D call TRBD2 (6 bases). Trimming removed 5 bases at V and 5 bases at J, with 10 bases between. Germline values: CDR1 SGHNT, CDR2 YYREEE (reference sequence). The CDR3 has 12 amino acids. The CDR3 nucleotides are TGTGCCAGCAGTCCAGCGGGCGAGACCCAGTACTTC. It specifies CASSPAGETQYF.

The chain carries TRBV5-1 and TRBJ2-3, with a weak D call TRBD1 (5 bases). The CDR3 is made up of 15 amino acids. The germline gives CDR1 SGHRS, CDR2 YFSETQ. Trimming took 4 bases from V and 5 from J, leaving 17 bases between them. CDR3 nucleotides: TGCGCCAGCAGCCCCGTCAGGGCCGAGTTAGATACGCAGTATTTT. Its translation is CASSPVRAELDTQYF.

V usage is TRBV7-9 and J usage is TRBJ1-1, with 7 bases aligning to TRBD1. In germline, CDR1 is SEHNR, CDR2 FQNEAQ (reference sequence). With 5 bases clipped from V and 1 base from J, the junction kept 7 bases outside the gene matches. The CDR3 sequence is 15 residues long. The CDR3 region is CASSPRGITNTEAFF. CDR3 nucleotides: TGTGCCAGCAGCCCCAGGGGGATAACGAACACTGAAGCTTTCTTT.

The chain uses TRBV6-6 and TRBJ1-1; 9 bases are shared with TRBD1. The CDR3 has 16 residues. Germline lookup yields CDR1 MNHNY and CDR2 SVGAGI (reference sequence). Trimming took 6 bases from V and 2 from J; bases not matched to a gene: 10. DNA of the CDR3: TGTGCCAGCAGCCCACAGGGGGCCAGACCCAACACTGAAGCTTTCTTT. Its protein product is CASSPQGARPNTEAFF.

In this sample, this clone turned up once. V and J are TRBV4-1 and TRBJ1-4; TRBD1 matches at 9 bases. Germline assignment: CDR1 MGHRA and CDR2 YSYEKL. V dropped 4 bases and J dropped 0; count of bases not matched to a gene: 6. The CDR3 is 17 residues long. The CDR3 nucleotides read TGCGCCAGCAGCCGAGGACAGGGGCCCACAACTAATGAAAAACTGTTTTTT. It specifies CASSRGQGPTTNEKLFF.

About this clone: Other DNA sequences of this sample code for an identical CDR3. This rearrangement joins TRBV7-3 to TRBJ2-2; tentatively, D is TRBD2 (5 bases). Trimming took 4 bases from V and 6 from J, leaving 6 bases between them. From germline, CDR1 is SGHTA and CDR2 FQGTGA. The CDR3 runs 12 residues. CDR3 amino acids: CASSSGAGELFF. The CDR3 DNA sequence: TGTGCCAGCAGCTCCGGGGCCGGGGAGCTGTTTTTT. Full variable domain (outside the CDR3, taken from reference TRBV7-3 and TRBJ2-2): GAGVSQTPSNKVTEKGKYVELRCDPISGHTALYWYRQSLGQGPEFLIYFQGTGAADDSGLPNDRFFAVRPEGSVSTLKIQRTERGDSAVYLCASSSGAGELFFGEGSRLTVL.

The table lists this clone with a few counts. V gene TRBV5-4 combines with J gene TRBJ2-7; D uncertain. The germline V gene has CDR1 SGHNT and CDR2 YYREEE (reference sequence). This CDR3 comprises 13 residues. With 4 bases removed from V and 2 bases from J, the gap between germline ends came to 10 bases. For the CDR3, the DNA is TGTGCCAGCAGCCACCCCGACACCTACGAGCAGTACTTC. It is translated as CASSHPDTYEQYF. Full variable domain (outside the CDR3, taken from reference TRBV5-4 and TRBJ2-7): ETGVTQSPTHLIKTRGQQVTLRCSSQSGHNTVSWYQQALGQGPQFIFQYYREEENGRGNFPPRFSGLQFPNYSSELNVNALELDDSALYLCASSHPDTYEQYFGPGTRLTVT.

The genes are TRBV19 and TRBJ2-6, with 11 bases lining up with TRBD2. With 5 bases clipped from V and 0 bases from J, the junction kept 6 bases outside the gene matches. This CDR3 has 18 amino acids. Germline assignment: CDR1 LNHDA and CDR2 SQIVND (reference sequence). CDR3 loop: CASSSGGLAVSGANVLTF. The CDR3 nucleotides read TGTGCCAGTAGTTCAGGGGGACTAGCGGTCTCTGGGGCCAACGTCCTGACTTTC.

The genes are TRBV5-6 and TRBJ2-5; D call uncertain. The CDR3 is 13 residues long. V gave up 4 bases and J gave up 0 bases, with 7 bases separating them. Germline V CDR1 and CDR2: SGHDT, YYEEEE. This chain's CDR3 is CASSQTDQETQYF. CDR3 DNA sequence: TGTGCCAGCAGCCAAACAGACCAAGAGACCCAGTACTTC.

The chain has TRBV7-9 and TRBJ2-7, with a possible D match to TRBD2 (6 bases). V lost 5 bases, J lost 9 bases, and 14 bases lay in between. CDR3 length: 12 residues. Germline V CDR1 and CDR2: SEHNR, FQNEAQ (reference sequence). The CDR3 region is CASSLSPGVQYF. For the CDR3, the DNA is TGTGCCAGCAGCCTCTCGCCGGGGGTGCAGTACTTC.

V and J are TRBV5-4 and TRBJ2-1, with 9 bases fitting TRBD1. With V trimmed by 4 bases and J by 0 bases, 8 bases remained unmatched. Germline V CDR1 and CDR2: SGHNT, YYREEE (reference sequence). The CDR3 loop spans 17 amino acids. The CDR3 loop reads CASSPRTGDSSYNEQFF. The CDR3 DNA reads TGTGCCAGCAGCCCCCGGACAGGGGATAGCTCCTACAATGAGCAGTTCTTC.

CDR3 coding DNA: TGTGCCAGCAGTGTGGACAGGAGTGAAGCTTTCTTT. Protein: CASSVDRSEAFF. This rearrangement joins TRBV6-1 to TRBJ1-1, with 7 bases identical to TRBD1. CDR1 and CDR2 (germline): MNHNS, SASEGT. There are 12 residues in the CDR3. V shed 4 bases, J shed 7 bases, and the junction held 3 bases outside the gene matches.

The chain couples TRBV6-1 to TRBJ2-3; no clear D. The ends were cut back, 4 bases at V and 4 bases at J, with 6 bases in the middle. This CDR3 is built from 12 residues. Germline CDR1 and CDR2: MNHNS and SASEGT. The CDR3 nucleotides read TGTGCCAGCAGTGTTTATGCAGATACGCAGTATTTT. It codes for CASSVYADTQYF.

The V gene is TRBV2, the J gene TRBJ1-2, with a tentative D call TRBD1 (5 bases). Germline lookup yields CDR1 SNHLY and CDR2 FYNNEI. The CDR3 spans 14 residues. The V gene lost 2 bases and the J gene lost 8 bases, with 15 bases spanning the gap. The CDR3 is CASSESRQGGGYTF. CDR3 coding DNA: TGTGCCAGCAGTGAAAGTCGGCAGGGCGGCGGCTACACCTTC.

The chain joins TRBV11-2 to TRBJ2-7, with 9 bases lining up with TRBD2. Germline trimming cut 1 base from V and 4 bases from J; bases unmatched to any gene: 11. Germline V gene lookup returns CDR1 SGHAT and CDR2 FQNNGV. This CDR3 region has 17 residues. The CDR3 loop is CASSLAAGGLQGYEQYF. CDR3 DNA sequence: TGTGCCAGCAGCTTAGCCGCGGGGGGGCTGCAGGGATACGAGCAGTACTTC.

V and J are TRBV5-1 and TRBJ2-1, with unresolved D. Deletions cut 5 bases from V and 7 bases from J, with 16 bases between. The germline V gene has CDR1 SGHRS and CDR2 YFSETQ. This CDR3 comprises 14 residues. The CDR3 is CASRWYKEENEQFF. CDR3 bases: TGCGCCAGCAGGTGGTACAAAGAGGAGAATGAGCAGTTCTTC. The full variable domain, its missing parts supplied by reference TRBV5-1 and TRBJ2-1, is KAGVTQTPRYLIKTRGQQVTLSCSPISGHRSVSWYQQTPGQGLQFLFEYFSETQRNKGNFPGRFSGRQFSNSRSEMNVSTLELGDSALYLCASRWYKEENEQFFGPGTRLTVL.

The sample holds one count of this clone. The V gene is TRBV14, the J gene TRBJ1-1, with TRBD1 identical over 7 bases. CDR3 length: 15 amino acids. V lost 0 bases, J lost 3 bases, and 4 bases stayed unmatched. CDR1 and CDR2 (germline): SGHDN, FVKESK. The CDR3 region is CASSQDQGEYTEAFF. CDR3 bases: TGTGCCAGCAGCCAAGATCAGGGGGAGTACACTGAAGCTTTCTTT.

The CDR3 reads CASNRDQGEQYF. DNA of the CDR3: TGTGCCAGCAACCGGGACCAGGGGGAGCAGTACTTC. The chain combines TRBV6-4 with TRBJ2-7, with a possible D match to TRBD1 (6 bases). This CDR3 comprises 12 residues. Trimming shortened V by 7 bases and J by 7 bases, and 14 bases separated the two germline ends. Germline V gives CDR1 MRHNA, CDR2 SNTAGT.

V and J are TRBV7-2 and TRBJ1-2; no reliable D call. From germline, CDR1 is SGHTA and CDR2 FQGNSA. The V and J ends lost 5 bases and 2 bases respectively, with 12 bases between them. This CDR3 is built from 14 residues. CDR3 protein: CASSPSRGNYGYTF. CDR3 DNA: TGTGCCAGCAGCCCCTCCCGGGGAAACTATGGCTACACCTTC.

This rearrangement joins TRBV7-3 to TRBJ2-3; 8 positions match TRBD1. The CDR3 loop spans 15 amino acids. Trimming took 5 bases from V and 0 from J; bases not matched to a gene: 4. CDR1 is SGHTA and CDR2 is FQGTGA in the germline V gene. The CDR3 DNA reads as TGTGCCAGCAGCCTACAGGGGGTGAGCACAGATACGCAGTATTTT. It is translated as CASSLQGVSTDTQYF.

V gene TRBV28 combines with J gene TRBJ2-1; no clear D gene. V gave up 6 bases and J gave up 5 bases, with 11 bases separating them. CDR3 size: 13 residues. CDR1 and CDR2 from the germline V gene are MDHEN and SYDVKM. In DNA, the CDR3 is TGTGCCAGCAGGATAACTACCAACAATGAGCAGTTCTTC. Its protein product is CASRITTNNEQFF.